Following are 14 T cell receptor beta chains from one sample sequenced in a study of T cells in women clearing cervical HPV infection. Here immunoSEQ multiplex PCR was the method, and the copy in TCRdb shows in-frame clones only, minus some. In total, the table holds tens of thousands of clones. The source material was blood buffy coat. These TCRs come from a woman between 18 and 70 years old with a cervical HPV16 infection that either progressed to CIN3+ or cleared (not recorded which).

As concerns this clone: The missing CDR3 end, 3 residues past where the read stops, is filled in from the germline J gene. Distinct nucleotide sequences in the sample also encode this CDR3. The V call is TRBV13, the J call TRBJ2-1; 7 positions match TRBD2. Germline trimming cut 2 bases from V and 0 bases from J; bases unmatched to any gene: 7. CDR1 and CDR2 (germline): PRHDT, FYEKMQ (reference sequence). CDR3 length equals 17 residues. The part of the CDR3 DNA that was read is TGTGCCAGCAGCTTAATGTCCCGGACTAGCTCCTACAATGAG. Its protein is CASSLMSRTSSYNE. The entire CDR3 sequence reads CASSLMSRTSSYNEQFF. Full variable domain (remainder filled in from reference TRBV13 and TRBJ2-1): AAGVIQSPRHLIKEKRETATLKCYPIPRHDTVYWYQQGPGQDPQFLISFYEKMQSDKGSIPDRFSAQQFSDYHSELNMSSLELGDSALYFCASSLMSRTSSYNEQFFGPGTRLTVL.

As concerns this clone: The read finishes 3 residues shy of the CDR3 end, and the germline J gene is used to complete it. J is TRBJ2-4 and V is TRBV5-5; TRBD1 or TRBD2 may be the D gene (7 bases each). Germline V gene data show CDR1 as SGHKS and CDR2 as YYEKEE (reference sequence). The CDR3 is 13 residues long. Trimming stripped 4 bases from V and 9 bases from J, with 14 bases between. The CDR3 bases that were read are TGTGCCAGCAGCCAAACAGGGGAGGGCATT. This codes for CASSQTGEGI. The full CDR3 protein is CASSQTGEGIQYF.

Of note for this clone: The CDR3 is cut off 3 residues early in the read; its end comes from the germline J gene. The chain is built from TRBV27 and TRBJ1-5; a weak D match, TRBD1 (5 bases). Germline V gene data show CDR1 as MNHEY and CDR2 as SMNVEV (reference sequence). V was cut by 5 bases and J by 3 bases, with 11 bases left in between. This CDR3 is built from 14 residues. CDR3 residues: CASSIAGPNQPQHF. Incomplete CDR3 DNA: TGTGCCAGCAGTATAGCAGGGCCCAATCAGCCC.

In regard to this clone: The CDR3 end lies 3 residues beyond the end of the read and is filled in from the germline J gene. This chain uses TRBV6-1 with TRBJ2-5, with TRBD2 matching over 11 bases. In germline, CDR1 is MNHNS, CDR2 SASEGT. The CDR3 has 15 residues. V shed 4 bases and J 4 bases; nucleotides not matched to a gene: 5. The CDR3 loop reads CASSVGLAAIETQYF. CDR3 DNA (partial): TGTGCCAGCAGTGTGGGACTAGCGGCAATAGAGACC.

Turning to this clone: Sequencing ends 3 residues short of the CDR3 end; the germline J gene provides the rest. The genes are TRBV11-2 and TRBJ2-3; 8 nucleotides line up with TRBD1. Germline assignment: CDR1 SGHAT and CDR2 FQNNGV. The CDR3 is 15 residues long. The CDR3 protein is CASSEQGVYQETQYF. CDR3 DNA, as far as it was read: TGTGCCAGCAGCGAACAGGGGGTGTACCAAGAGACG.

Turning to this clone: From the germline J gene comes the end of the CDR3, since the read stops 3 residues before it. The rearrangement links TRBV2 to TRBJ1-2; unclear D gene. CDR3 length: 13 amino acids. Germline CDR1 reads SNHLY; CDR2 reads FYNNEI. The CDR3 DNA, read in part, is TGTGCCAGCAGTGAGACTAGATCGGAGGGC. This sequence encodes CASSETRSEG. The complete CDR3 protein is CASSETRSEGYTF.

Worth noting for this clone: The missing CDR3 end, 3 residues past where the read stops, is filled in from the germline J gene. The chain joins TRBV7-6 to TRBJ1-5, with unresolved D. In germline, CDR1 is SGHVS, CDR2 FNYEAQ. V gave up 1 base and J gave up 9 bases, with 10 bases separating them. The CDR3 sequence is 13 residues long. CDR3 protein: CASSLGEGLPQHF. CDR3 DNA (partial): TGTGCCAGCAGCTTAGGTGAGGGTCTGCCC.

To note about this clone: The missing CDR3 end, 3 residues past where the read stops, is filled in from the germline J gene. This chain connects TRBV20-1 to TRBJ1-2; D may be TRBD1 (6 bases). V was shortened by 5 bases and J by 4 bases, with 14 bases between the two germline ends. This CDR3 contains 13 residues. The germline V gene encodes CDR1 DFQATT and CDR2 SNEGSKA (reference sequence). Incomplete CDR3 DNA: TGCAGTGCTCGGGACATTACCAGCTATGGC. It encodes CSARDITSYG. From start to end, the CDR3 is CSARDITSYGYTF.

A note on this clone: Coverage ceases 3 residues before the CDR3 finishes, and the germline J gene fills in the end. The chain joins TRBV19 to TRBJ2-5; 12 positions agree with TRBD2. The ends lost 2 bases at V and 4 bases at J; junction bases unmatched: 2. The CDR3 spans 15 residues. Germline-derived CDR1 and CDR2 are LNHDA and SQIVND (reference sequence). The CDR3 is CASSILAGGPETQYF. The CDR3 bases that were read are TGTGCCAGTAGTATACTAGCGGGGGGGCCAGAGACC.

With respect to this clone: Sequencing ends 3 residues short of the CDR3 end; the germline J gene provides the rest. The chain employs TRBV19 and TRBJ2-2; TRBD2 matches at 7 bases. CDR1 LNHDA and CDR2 SQIVND come from the germline V gene (reference sequence). CDR3 length equals 15 residues. Germline trimming cut 6 bases from V and 5 bases from J; bases unmatched to any gene: 9. CDR3 DNA, as far as it was read: TGTGCCAGTAGCCTGCTGCGGGGGATGACCGGGGAG. As protein: CASSLLRGMTGE. The whole CDR3 sequence is CASSLLRGMTGELFF. Full variable domain (outside the CDR3, taken from reference TRBV19 and TRBJ2-2): DGGITQSPKYLFRKEGQNVTLSCEQNLNHDAMYWYRQDPGQGLRLIYYSQIVNDFQKGDIAEGYSVSREKKESFPLTVTSAQKNPTAFYLCASSLLRGMTGELFFGEGSRLTVL.

Comments on this clone: The read halts 3 residues ahead of the CDR3 end, with the missing end drawn from the germline J gene. V gene TRBV19 combines with J gene TRBJ2-5, with 8 bases matching TRBD2. Germline V lookup: CDR1 LNHDA, CDR2 SQIVND (reference sequence). This CDR3 has 16 residues. V dropped 7 bases and J dropped 2; count of bases not matched to a gene: 12. CDR3 DNA (partial): TGTGCCAGTAAGGGGGGAAGCGGGGGCCCACAAGAGACC. Its protein product is CASKGGSGGPQET. In full, the CDR3 is CASKGGSGGPQETQYF.

As concerns this clone: The read terminates 3 residues ahead of where the CDR3 ends, so the germline J gene completes it. The rearrangement joins TRBV10-3 to TRBJ2-5; D may be TRBD1 (5 bases). The CDR3 contains 16 residues. V was trimmed by 0 bases and J by 5 bases, leaving 16 bases between them. Looked up from germline, CDR1 is ENHRY and CDR2 is SYGVKD. This CDR3 is CAISESNGAIVETQYF. CDR3 DNA, as far as it was read: TGTGCCATCAGTGAGTCGAATGGGGCTATAGTCGAGACC.

Concerning this clone: The CDR3 end lies 3 residues beyond the end of the read and is filled in from the germline J gene. This chain joins TRBV19 and TRBJ2-1; D possibly corresponds to TRBD1 (6 bases). V was clipped by 5 bases and J by 3 bases, with 14 bases between them. The V gene's germline CDR1 is LNHDA and CDR2 SQIVND (reference sequence). The length of the CDR3 is 15 residues. The CDR3 DNA, read in part, is TGTGCCAGTAGTGCCCGCACAGGGTACTACAATGAG. Protein: CASSARTGYYNE. Given in full, the CDR3 is CASSARTGYYNEQFF.

To note about this clone: The CDR3 extends 3 residues past the end of the read, so its final part is completed from the germline J gene. The chain couples TRBV28 to TRBJ1-1; D not resolved. Germline lookup yields CDR1 MDHEN and CDR2 SYDVKM. The CDR3 is made up of 13 amino acids. V lost 7 bases and J lost 1, with 10 bases in between. The covered CDR3 bases are TGTGCCAGCAAAAGGTATTCGAACACTGAA. Translating gives CASKRYSNTE. Given in full, the CDR3 is CASKRYSNTEAFF.